This T cell receptor (beta chain) was sequenced during a study of CD8 T cells in Susac syndrome. The V and J ends lost 5 bases and 8 bases, in that order; junction bases with no gene match: 11. Germline V gene sequence: CDR1 MNHEY, CDR2 SVGAGI. The CDR3 covers 14 residues. An amount of RNA that ranged from roughly 0.45 to 1 ug was reverse transcribed with random hexamers. By means of immunoSEQ multiplex PCR, TCR beta CDR3 spanning 54 Vbeta and 13 Jbeta underwent amplification. TCRdb re-derived calls from the immunoSEQ multiplex PCR reads in MiXCR, one entry per CDR3 protein. The sample has about 160,000 distinct CDR3 sequences, around 95% seen once; the top ten hold more than 0.13%.

Sequencing was performed on CD4+ T cells from PBMCs. This rearrangement joins TRBV6-5 to TRBJ1-2; 7 bases align to TRBD1. This clonotype originated in a human donor in good health. The CDR3 region has the DNA TGTGCCAGCAGTCACCTCGGTCAGGGGGTCGGCTACACCTTC. As protein: CASSHLGQGVGYTF.